Listed here are 21 T cell receptor beta chains from one sample, sequenced in a study of blood T cell repertoires in COVID-19. TCRdb's table, derived via immunoSEQ multiplex PCR, lists solely in-frame clones and lacks some. Here the sample spans 250,000 to 400,000 clones, approximately 90% being singletons. Sequencing input: peripheral blood. These receptor sequences come from a woman aged 25 to 39 with COVID-19, enrolled during active disease.

V and J are TRBV6-5 and TRBJ1-5; D not certain. There are 15 residues in the CDR3. Trimming left V 6 bases short and J 3 bases short, with 15 bases between. Germline V gene sequence: CDR1 MNHEY, CDR2 SVGAGI. CDR3 loop: CASRTRGPDNQPQHF. The CDR3 region has the DNA TGTGCCAGCAGGACCCGTGGGCCAGACAATCAGCCCCAGCATTTT.

V and J are TRBV5-8 and TRBJ1-5; 12 bases match TRBD1. Trimming removed 2 bases from V and 5 bases from J; junction bases left unmatched: 2. The CDR3 is made up of 15 amino acids. CDR1 and CDR2 (germline): SGHTS, YDEGEE. CDR3 amino acids: CASSFGTGGDQPQHF. For the CDR3, the DNA is TGTGCCAGCAGCTTTGGGACAGGGGGCGATCAGCCCCAGCATTTT.

The chain carries TRBV5-3 and TRBJ1-2; D is possibly TRBD1 (6 bases). TRBV5-3 is an open reading frame, and its role is uncertain. The CDR3 spans 15 residues. Between the trimmed V and J ends, which lost 1 base and 0 bases, there was a span of 10 bases. The CDR3 loop is CARSLIQGANYGYTF. CDR3 coding DNA: TGTGCCAGAAGCTTGATACAGGGAGCTAACTATGGCTACACCTTC.

Only one count was recorded for this clone. The rearrangement joins TRBV28 to TRBJ2-5; D ambiguous. This CDR3 has 15 amino acids. Trimming left V 8 bases short and J 7 bases short, with 23 bases between. CDR1 and CDR2 (germline): MDHEN, SYDVKM. The CDR3 sequence is CASEELYGTGVTQYF. The CDR3 DNA reads TGTGCCAGCGAGGAGTTGTATGGCACCGGTGTGACCCAGTACTTC.

J is TRBJ2-7 and V is TRBV7-8; 8 bases match TRBD1. Germline CDR1 is SGHVS and CDR2 is FQNEAQ. Trimming took 0 bases from V and 4 from J; bases not matched to a gene: 11. This CDR3 has 17 residues. CDR3 nucleotides: TGTGCCAGCAGCTTAGCCTTTTCCGGGACAGGATGGTACGAGCAGTACTTC. It is translated as CASSLAFSGTGWYEQYF.

The chain links TRBV7-2 to TRBJ2-7; 10 bases fit TRBD2. The CDR3 is made up of 15 amino acids. Germline V gives CDR1 SGHTA, CDR2 FQGNSA. V lost 4 bases, J lost 4 bases, and 7 bases stayed unmatched. The CDR3 bases are TGTGCCAGCAGCTCCTTAGCGGGGGGCATGTACGAGCAGTACGTC. It yields the protein CASSSLAGGMYEQYV.

The CDR3 loop reads CASSLPTGGNEKLFF. As DNA, the CDR3 is TGTGCCAGCAGCCTACCGACAGGGGGTAATGAAAAACTGTTTTTT. The chain carries TRBV5-5 and TRBJ1-4, with 9 positions matching TRBD1. The CDR3 covers 15 residues. Germline values: CDR1 SGHKS, CDR2 YYEKEE (reference sequence). With V trimmed by 4 bases and J by 4 bases, 5 bases remained unmatched.

Regarding this clone: Germline is not matched at one junction end, which may reflect a read error. CDR3 residues: CASSYGNSGYTF. Here the CDR3 DNA reads TGTGCCAGCAGTTACGGTAACTCTGGCTACACCTTC. This sequence joins TRBV6-6 and TRBJ1-2; D remains ambiguous. Germline V gene lookup returns CDR1 MNHNY and CDR2 SVGAGI (reference sequence). This CDR3 comprises 12 residues.

V usage is TRBV29-1 and J usage is TRBJ2-1; D unresolved. Germline lookup yields CDR1 SQVTM and CDR2 ANQGSEA. CDR3 size: 13 residues. The CDR3 DNA sequence: TGCACCATTACTGGCGGCTCCTACAATGAGCAGTTCTTC. The encoded protein is CTITGGSYNEQFF.

The V gene is TRBV11-2, the J gene TRBJ2-1; D is perhaps TRBD2 (6 bases). V shed 10 bases and J shed 2 bases, with 15 bases lying between them. The germline V gene encodes CDR1 SGHAT and CDR2 FQNNGV. The CDR3 loop spans 14 amino acids. As DNA, the CDR3 is TGTGCCACCCAGTTGGGCGGGGCCTACAATGAGCAGTTCTTC. This codes for CATQLGGAYNEQFF.

V usage is TRBV28 and J usage is TRBJ1-1; the match to TRBD1 covers 9 bases. CDR1 and CDR2 (germline): MDHEN, SYDVKM. The length of the CDR3 is 15 residues. The junction had 7 bases not matched to a gene; V was cut back by 3 bases and J by 5 bases. CDR3 DNA sequence: TGTGCCAGCAGTTTGGGGACAGGGTTCAGGACTGAAGCTTTCTTT. Translating it yields CASSLGTGFRTEAFF. The full variable domain, completed using reference TRBV28 and TRBJ1-1, is DVKVTQSSRYLVKRTGEKVFLECVQDMDHENMFWYRQDPGLGLRLIYFSYDVKMKEKGDIPEGYSVSREKKERFSLILESASTNQTSMYLCASSLGTGFRTEAFFGQGTRLTVV.

The CDR3 nucleotides read TGTGCCAGCATCAGGACGCTGACAGTATACGAGCAGTACTTC. This translates into CASIRTLTVYEQYF. The V call is TRBV2, the J call TRBJ2-7; maybe TRBD1 (5 bases). Germline V lookup: CDR1 SNHLY, CDR2 FYNNEI. The CDR3 is made up of 14 amino acids. Trimming removed 7 bases from V and 4 bases from J, with 17 bases in between.

The chain joins TRBV19 to TRBJ1-5; tentative D call: TRBD1 (6 bases). V was clipped by 5 bases and J by 5 bases, with 7 bases between them. Germline CDR1 LNHDA, CDR2 SQIVND (reference sequence). This CDR3 is built from 12 residues. The CDR3 sequence is CASSHRDQPQHF. The CDR3 DNA is TGTGCCAGTAGTCACAGGGATCAGCCCCAGCATTTT.

The rearrangement joins TRBV5-6 to TRBJ1-5; 11 bases line up with TRBD1. The V and J ends lost 2 bases and 3 bases, in that order; junction bases with no gene match: 10. CDR3 length: 18 amino acids. CDR1 is SGHDT and CDR2 is YYEEEE in the germline V gene. Here the CDR3 reads CASSFSGQGATYNQPQHF. CDR3 nucleotides: TGTGCCAGCAGCTTCTCCGGACAGGGGGCAACGTACAATCAGCCCCAGCATTTT.

V usage is TRBV23-1 and J usage is TRBJ1-4; possible D gene TRBD1, 6 bases. TRBV23-1 is an ORF, with its function uncertain. V was shortened by 3 bases and J by 7 bases, with 15 bases between the two germline ends. The CDR3 is 15 residues long. In DNA, the CDR3 is TGCGCCAGCAGTCATGGGCCCGAGGGGGTTGAAAAACTGTTTTTT. This codes for CASSHGPEGVEKLFF.

This chain links TRBV5-4 with TRBJ1-2; D is unresolved. V lost 4 bases and J lost 2, with 12 bases in between. From germline, CDR1 is SGHNT and CDR2 YYREEE (reference sequence). The length of the CDR3 is 14 residues. CDR3 bases: TGTGCCAGCAGCCCCCCAAATGCGAACTATGGCTACACCTTC. It translates to CASSPPNANYGYTF.

The genes are TRBV4-2 and TRBJ1-3; no firm D call. Per the germline V gene, CDR1 is LGHNA and CDR2 is YNFKEQ. V was cut by 3 bases and J by 0 bases, with 9 bases left in between. The length of the CDR3 is 15 residues. The CDR3 sequence: CASSHPSLSGNTIYF. In DNA form, the CDR3 reads TGTGCCAGCAGCCACCCCTCCCTCTCTGGAAACACCATATATTTT.

The chain carries TRBV2 and TRBJ2-1; no definite D call. The germline V and J ends were trimmed by 7 bases and 0 bases, with 10 bases remaining between them. CDR1 is SNHLY, CDR2 FYNNEI, per germline. The CDR3 has 14 amino acids. The CDR3, as DNA: TGTGCCAGCACGAGCCTGAGCTCCTACAATGAGCAGTTCTTC. Its protein is CASTSLSSYNEQFF.

This clone turned up a few times. This chain joins TRBV27 and TRBJ1-2; the match to TRBD1 covers 7 bases. The J segment lost 3 bases and the V segment lost 4 bases, leaving 14 bases of the junction unmatched. The CDR3 extends over 17 amino acids. Germline loops: CDR1 MNHEY, CDR2 SMNVEV (reference sequence). CDR3 in amino acids: CASSSASGGQNYYGYTF. The CDR3 region has the DNA TGTGCCAGCAGTTCTGCCTCTGGGGGACAGAATTACTATGGCTACACCTTC.

The V gene is TRBV19, the J gene TRBJ1-5; the match to TRBD1 covers 7 bases. In germline, CDR1 is LNHDA, CDR2 SQIVND (reference sequence). J was trimmed by 5 bases and V by 4 bases; bases with no gene match: 14. The CDR3 spans 17 residues. The CDR3 DNA sequence: TGTGCCAGTAGTAATCCCCAGGGGGGAAATCCTTATCAGCCCCAGCATTTT. It codes for CASSNPQGGNPYQPQHF.

Comments on this clone: Its ends do not fully match the called genes, so a read error is possible. The chain is built from TRBV4-3 and TRBJ1-4, with no clear D. This CDR3 contains 13 residues. Looked up from germline, CDR1 is LGHNA and CDR2 is YSLEER. CDR3 sequence (DNA): TGCGCCAGCAGTCAAGTTTCGGGTGAAAAACTGTTTTTT. The encoded protein is CASSQVSGEKLFF.